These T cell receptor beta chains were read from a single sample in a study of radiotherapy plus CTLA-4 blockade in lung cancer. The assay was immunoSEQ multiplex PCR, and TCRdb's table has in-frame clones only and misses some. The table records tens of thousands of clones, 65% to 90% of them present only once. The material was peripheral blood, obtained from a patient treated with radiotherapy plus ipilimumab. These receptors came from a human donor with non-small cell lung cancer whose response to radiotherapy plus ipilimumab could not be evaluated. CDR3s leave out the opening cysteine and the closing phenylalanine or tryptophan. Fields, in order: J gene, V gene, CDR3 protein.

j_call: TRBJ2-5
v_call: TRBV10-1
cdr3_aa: ASRLSLETQY

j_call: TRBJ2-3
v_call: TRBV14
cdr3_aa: ASSQVFSSAQY

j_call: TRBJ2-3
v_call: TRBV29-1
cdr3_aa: SVIAGSNPSTDTQY

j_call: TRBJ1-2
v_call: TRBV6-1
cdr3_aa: ASTRQAPDYGYT

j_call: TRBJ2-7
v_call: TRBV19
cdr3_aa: ASSIVWTSGRLGEQY

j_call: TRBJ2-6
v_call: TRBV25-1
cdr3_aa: ASSDMRSGANVLT

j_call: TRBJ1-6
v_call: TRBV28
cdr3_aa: ASRKGGAVSNSPLH

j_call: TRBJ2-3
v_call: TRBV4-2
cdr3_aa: ASSQATSGGLNTQY

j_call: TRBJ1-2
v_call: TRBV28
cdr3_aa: ASRDRGSFGYT

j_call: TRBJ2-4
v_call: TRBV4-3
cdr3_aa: ASSQESTSGKNIQY

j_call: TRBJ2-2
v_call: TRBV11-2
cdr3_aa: ASSISGVVTGELF

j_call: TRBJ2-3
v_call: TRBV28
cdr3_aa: ASSTPGTDTQY